These 28 T cell receptor beta chains were all obtained from the same sample, sequenced in a study of T cells in Graves' hyperthyroidism and ophthalmopathy. Amplification of TCR beta CDR3 regions used RNA as the template. HTBI primers were used for first-round RT-PCR of the TCR CDR3. TCRdb re-analysed the multiplex PCR reads in MiXCR, keeping a single row per CDR3 protein. The sample includes about 570,000 distinct CDR3 sequences, just over 45% of them seen just once. The sequencing sample was made of peripheral blood or thyroid tissue (not recorded which). These receptors all stem from an adult woman with Graves' disease, either hyperthyroidism or ophthalmopathy (not recorded which).

The chain has TRBV5-1 and TRBJ1-4, with 7 nucleotides matching TRBD1. The CDR3 totals 16 residues. The V gene's germline CDR1 is SGHRS and CDR2 YFSETQ. V dropped 4 bases and J dropped 5; count of bases not matched to a gene: 11. The CDR3: CASSPDRVARNEKLFF. The CDR3 DNA reads TGCGCCAGCAGCCCCGACAGGGTCGCCCGAAATGAAAAACTGTTTTTT.

This clonotype was counted ten times or more. The chain carries TRBV7-8 and TRBJ2-7; D is undetermined. This CDR3 contains 14 residues. The germline V and J ends were trimmed by 10 bases and 2 bases, with 18 bases remaining between them. Looked up from germline, CDR1 is SGHVS and CDR2 is FQNEAQ. In DNA form, the CDR3 reads TGTGCCACCGCCCGCTTGCAGCCACCCTACGAGCAGTACTTC. This translates into CATARLQPPYEQYF.

This clonotype has a single count. This chain uses TRBV9 with TRBJ2-7, with 13 bases aligning to TRBD2. Near its end, the DNA agrees better with TRBJ2-1, so the J call may be wrong. This CDR3 is built from 16 residues. Germline V lookup: CDR1 SGDLS, CDR2 YYNGEE. The CDR3 coding sequence is TGTGCCAGCAGCGTAGGTGGACTAGCGGGAGAGACTGAGCAGTTCTTC. Translation: CASSVGGLAGETEQFF.

Points on this clonotype: A much larger clone lies one base from this, so it may be a read error. The chain recombines TRBV11-2 with TRBJ1-1; D is possibly TRBD1 (5 bases). Germline CDR1 SGHAT, CDR2 FQNNGV. The V end lost 2 bases, the J end lost 3 bases, and 16 bases lay between the germline ends. CDR3 length: 16 amino acids. The CDR3 is CASSLTQGARDTEAFF. The CDR3 nucleotides read TGTGCCAGCAGCTTAACTCAAGGGGCCCGGGACACTGAAGCTTTCTTT. The whole variable domain, filled in from reference TRBV11-2 and TRBJ1-1, reads EAGVAQSPRYKIIEKRQSVAFWCNPISGHATLYWYQQILGQGPKLLIQFQNNGVVDDSQLPKDRFSAERLKGVDSTLKIQPAKLEDSAVYLCASSLTQGARDTEAFFGQGTRLTVV.

This clonotype was detected many times. The chain uses TRBV12-3 or TRBV12-4 and TRBJ1-1; a possible D gene is TRBD1 (6 bases). Trimming stripped 5 bases from V and 4 bases from J, with 20 bases between. The CDR3 runs to 16 residues. The CDR3 DNA sequence: TGTGCCAGCAGTCCAACCACCCTACAGGGTGGCACTGAAGCTTTCTTT. Protein sequence: CASSPTTLQGGTEAFF.

This clonotype was observed many times. V and J are TRBV7-2 and TRBJ1-2, with D perhaps matching TRBD1 (5 bases). Germline-derived CDR1 and CDR2 are SGHTA and FQGNSA. Trimming took 4 bases from V and 1 from J, leaving 16 bases between them. The CDR3 loop spans 16 amino acids. Here the CDR3 DNA reads TGTGCCAGCAGCTGGGCCGGGACGGAGTTTAACTATGGCTACACCTTC. Translation: CASSWAGTEFNYGYTF. The whole variable domain, remainder taken from reference TRBV7-2 and TRBJ1-2, is GAGVSQSPSNKVTEKGKDVELRCDPISGHTALYWYRQSLGQGLEFLIYFQGNSAPDKSGLPSDRFSAERTGGSVSTLTIQRTQQEDSAVYLCASSWAGTEFNYGYTFGSGTRLTVV.

This clonotype was recorded many times. The chain's CDR3 is CSARQGAGGELFF. In nucleotides, the CDR3 is TGCAGTGCCAGACAGGGGGCTGGCGGGGAGCTGTTTTTT. This chain links TRBV20-1 with TRBJ2-2, with 10 bases fitting TRBD1. Trimming cost V 6 bases and J 7 bases; bases outside gene matches: 5. Germline-derived CDR1 and CDR2 are DFQATT and SNEGSKA (reference sequence). CDR3 length equals 13 residues.

This clonotype has more than one count but fewer than ten. The CDR3, as DNA: TGTGCCAGCAGACAGGTTTATGGAGGCAATCAGCCCCAGCATTTT. It codes for CASRQVYGGNQPQHF. V gene TRBV7-2 combines with J gene TRBJ1-5; possibly TRBD1 for D (5 bases). CDR3 length: 15 residues. The V and J ends lost 6 bases and 2 bases respectively, with 14 bases between them. Germline V gene data show CDR1 as SGHTA and CDR2 as FQGNSA.

This rearrangement joins TRBV10-3 to TRBJ1-5, with D unresolved. The CDR3 totals 11 residues. Trimming stripped 5 bases from V and 3 bases from J, with 2 bases between. The germline gives CDR1 ENHRY, CDR2 SYGVKD. Written as DNA, the CDR3 is TGTGCCATCAGTAACAATCAGCCCCAGCATTTT. Encoded protein: CAISNNQPQHF.

Many counts were recorded for this clonotype. The chain links TRBV11-2 to TRBJ2-7, with 8 bases matching TRBD2. The germline V gene encodes CDR1 SGHAT and CDR2 FQNNGV. The V segment lost 6 bases and the J segment 3 bases; nucleotides outside the gene matches: 16. This CDR3 contains 17 residues. CDR3 amino acids: CASRPIVAGSRRYEQYF. CDR3 nucleotide sequence: TGTGCCAGCAGGCCGATAGTAGCGGGATCGCGGCGCTACGAGCAGTACTTC.

This clonotype occurred once. The chain uses TRBV10-3 and TRBJ1-2; weak D call: TRBD1 (6 bases). V was pared by 3 bases and J by 2 bases, with 10 bases between. The CDR3 sequence is 14 residues long. Per germline, CDR1 ENHRY and CDR2 SYGVKD. The CDR3 is CAISDPGANYGYTF. The CDR3 region has the DNA TGTGCCATCAGTGATCCAGGGGCCAACTATGGCTACACCTTC.

The chain recombines TRBV10-3 with TRBJ2-7; 8 bases are shared with TRBD2. This CDR3 has 15 residues. Germline values: CDR1 ENHRY, CDR2 SYGVKD. Losses at the gene ends were 4 bases for V and 0 bases for J; bases not matched to a gene: 5. The CDR3 here is CAISGGSGNSYEQYF. The DNA for the CDR3 is TGTGCCATCAGTGGTGGTAGCGGGAACTCCTACGAGCAGTACTTC.

The gene calls are TRBV7-9 and TRBJ1-6, with 8 bases matching TRBD1. Germline V gives CDR1 SEHNR, CDR2 FQNEAQ (reference sequence). V dropped 6 bases and J dropped 9; count of bases not matched to a gene: 13. The CDR3 covers 16 residues. The CDR3 DNA follows: TGTGCCAGCAGATACGGACAGGGAACGGGTGGTTCACCCCTCCACTTT. Its protein is CASRYGQGTGGSPLHF.

The V gene is TRBV12-3 or TRBV12-4, the J gene TRBJ2-7; D gene uncertain. The CDR3 has 11 amino acids. V was cut by 4 bases and J by 6 bases, with 7 bases left in between. The CDR3 loop reads CASSSTREQYF. The CDR3 DNA follows: TGTGCCAGCAGTTCCACCCGCGAGCAGTACTTC.

This chain joins TRBV10-3 and TRBJ1-2; D uncertain. The V gene's germline CDR1 is ENHRY and CDR2 SYGVKD. The V end was cut by 6 bases, the J end by 4 bases, with 6 bases between. The length of the CDR3 is 11 residues. CDR3 DNA sequence: TGTGCCATCAGCAACGGCTATGGCTACACCTTC. This sequence encodes CAISNGYGYTF.

The table lists this clonotype with many counts. CDR3: CASSADRNSYEQYF. For the CDR3, the DNA is TGTGCCAGCAGCGCCGACAGAAATTCCTACGAGCAGTACTTC. The rearrangement links TRBV9 to TRBJ2-7; a possible D gene is TRBD1 (5 bases). With 3 bases removed from V and 1 base from J, the gap between germline ends came to 11 bases. The V gene's germline CDR1 is SGDLS and CDR2 YYNGEE. The CDR3 loop spans 14 amino acids.

This chain connects TRBV11-2 to TRBJ2-7; TRBD2 matches 9 bases. V shed 6 bases and J 5 bases; nucleotides not matched to a gene: 8. CDR3 size: 14 residues. Germline values: CDR1 SGHAT, CDR2 FQNNGV. The CDR3 spells CASRSLGTSNEQYF. CDR3 coding DNA: TGTGCCAGCAGGTCCCTTGGGACTAGCAACGAGCAGTACTTC.

As for this clonotype: A much larger clone differs from this one at a single base, so this may be a read error. V and J are TRBV11-2 and TRBJ2-5, with TRBD2 as a possible D gene (5 bases). Germline assignment: CDR1 SGHAT and CDR2 FQNNGV. This CDR3 region has 13 residues. This CDR3 is CASSSWAGETRYF. The CDR3 nucleotides are TGTGCCAGCAGCTCCTGGGCCGGGGAGACCCGGTACTTC.

This clonotype showed up just a few times. The rearrangement joins TRBV10-3 to TRBJ1-2; tentative D call: TRBD1 (5 bases). The CDR3 is 12 amino acids. Germline V gene sequence: CDR1 ENHRY, CDR2 SYGVKD. The CDR3 spells CASGGWGYGYTF. DNA for the CDR3: TGTGCTAGTGGGGGTTGGGGCTATGGCTACACCTTC.

A few counts support this clonotype. Given the absence of the conserved phenylalanine or tryptophan at the CDR3 end, a read error is likely. Because the CDR3's place on the DNA is in doubt, the DNA is left out and the CDR3 is given as listed by TCRdb. The chain recombines TRBV10-3 with TRBJ2-6; TRBD2, the table's D call, lacks a check against the DNA. Germline lookup yields CDR1 ENHRY and CDR2 SYGVKD. A total of 10 residues make up the CDR3, ends included. CDR3 region: CAISEASGSI.

This clonotype has at least ten counts. V is TRBV6-6 and J is TRBJ1-2; D gene uncertain. V was shortened by 7 bases and J by 0 bases, with 9 bases between the two germline ends. This CDR3 is built from 13 residues. Germline V lookup: CDR1 MNHNY, CDR2 SVGAGI (reference sequence). The CDR3 here is CASNPIPNYGYTF. The DNA for the CDR3 is TGTGCCAGCAACCCTATACCTAACTATGGCTACACCTTC.

This clonotype has at least ten counts. The rearrangement links TRBV5-1 to TRBJ2-6; D is unclear. The germline V gene has CDR1 SGHRS and CDR2 YFSETQ. Deletions cut 0 bases from V and 2 bases from J, with 6 bases between. This CDR3 region has 15 residues. The CDR3 region is CASSLGGTGANVLTF. CDR3 in DNA: TGCGCCAGCAGCTTGGGAGGTACTGGGGCCAACGTCCTGACTTTC. Variable domain in full (rest from reference TRBV5-1 and TRBJ2-6): KAGVTQTPRYLIKTRGQQVTLSCSPISGHRSVSWYQQTPGQGLQFLFEYFSETQRNKGNFPGRFSGRQFSNSRSEMNVSTLELGDSALYLCASSLGGTGANVLTFGAGSRLTVL.

CDR3 sequence: CASRGTGAGGANYGYTF. The CDR3 DNA reads as TGTGCCAGCAGGGGAACTGGGGCCGGGGGAGCTAACTATGGCTACACCTTC. This chain links TRBV6-5 with TRBJ1-2; possible D gene TRBD1, 5 bases. The V gene's germline CDR1 is MNHEY and CDR2 SVGAGI. V was pared by 6 bases and J by 0 bases, with 20 bases between. The CDR3 totals 17 residues.

This rearrangement joins TRBV10-3 to TRBJ2-7; D not resolved. V was shortened by 2 bases and J by 0 bases, with 2 bases between the two germline ends. The V gene's germline CDR1 is ENHRY and CDR2 SYGVKD. This CDR3 is 12 amino acids long. CDR3 amino acids: CAISEGSYEQYF. The CDR3 bases are TGTGCCATCAGTGAGGGCTCCTACGAGCAGTACTTC.

This chain uses TRBV9 with TRBJ1-5; D is undetermined. The germline gives CDR1 SGDLS, CDR2 YYNGEE. Trimming took 0 bases from V and 0 from J, leaving 7 bases between them. The CDR3 consists of 15 residues. CDR3 sequence: CASSVGGVSNQPQHF. CDR3 sequence (DNA): TGTGCCAGCAGCGTAGGCGGGGTTAGCAATCAGCCCCAGCATTTT.

This clonotype was seen many times. The CDR3 region is CASSGVGSGNTIYF. Here the CDR3 DNA reads TGTGCCAGCAGTGGAGTGGGTTCTGGAAACACCATATATTTT. This sequence joins TRBV9 and TRBJ1-3; D not certain. Germline V gene sequence: CDR1 SGDLS, CDR2 YYNGEE. CDR3 length equals 14 residues. The V gene lost 5 bases and the J gene lost 1 base, with 10 bases spanning the gap.

This chain joins TRBV12-3 or TRBV12-4 and TRBJ1-5; 9 bases align to TRBD1. The V and J ends lost 7 bases and 1 base, in that order; junction bases with no gene match: 5. This CDR3 has 15 amino acids. CDR3 protein: CASNPGQGSNQPQHF. DNA of the CDR3: TGTGCCAGCAACCCAGGACAGGGGAGCAATCAGCCCCAGCATTTT.

This clonotype was counted at least ten times. V is TRBV4-1 and J is TRBJ2-7; 10 nucleotides match TRBD2. The CDR3 runs to 16 residues. Per germline, CDR1 MGHRA and CDR2 YSYEKL. The V gene end was trimmed by 3 bases and the J gene end by 4 bases; junction bases not matched to a gene: 9. CDR3 residues: CASSHLTSGFGYEQYF. The CDR3 bases are TGCGCCAGCAGCCACCTGACTAGCGGGTTTGGTTACGAGCAGTACTTC.